The 25 T cell receptor beta chains below were found in one sample sequenced in a study of spatial heterogeneity in lung cancer. TCRdb re-called the 5' RACE reads through MiXCR, storing one row per CDR3 protein. Of around 14,000 distinct CDR3 sequences detected, roughly 4% appear once; the ten largest clones hold 9.8%. Time point: sample taken at primary tumor resection. The input for sequencing was normal lung tissue next to the tumor, taken at surgery. These TCRs come from a male donor with early-stage non-small cell lung cancer.

This clonotype was seen many times. Because the library targeted alpha chains, this beta chain is an off-target read whose size means little. The chain recombines TRBV20-1 with TRBJ2-7, with D maybe TRBD2 (5 bases). The V gene's germline CDR1 is DFQATT and CDR2 SNEGSKA (reference sequence). Trimming left V 1 base short and J 1 base short, with 5 bases between. There are 12 residues in the CDR3. CDR3 in amino acids: CSARAGSYEQYF. The DNA for the CDR3 is TGCAGTGCTAGAGCGGGATCCTACGAGCAGTACTTC.

Ten or more counts support this clonotype. In a library made to pick up alpha chains, this beta chain is a stray read with a size that means little. J is TRBJ2-7 and V is TRBV12-3 or TRBV12-4; possibly TRBD2 for D (6 bases). V was clipped by 4 bases and J by 3 bases, with 13 bases between them. CDR3 length: 14 amino acids. CDR3 region: CASSSPDYLYEQYF. CDR3 in DNA: TGTGCCAGCAGTTCTCCGGACTATCTCTACGAGCAGTACTTC.

In its sample, this clonotype was seen many times. This beta chain is a stray sequence in a library constructed for alpha chains; its clone size is not meaningful. The chain carries TRBV5-6 and TRBJ2-1, with TRBD2 identical over 10 bases. Germline CDR1 is SGHDT and CDR2 is YYEEEE. V lost 3 bases, J lost 9 bases, and 6 bases stayed unmatched. The CDR3 runs 14 residues. The CDR3, as DNA: TGTGCCAGCAGCTCTAGCGGGAGTTTGATTGAGCAGTTCTTC. Translation: CASSSSGSLIEQFF. Supplemented by reference TRBV5-6 and TRBJ2-1, the full variable domain reads DAGVTQSPTHLIKTRGQQVTLRCSPKSGHDTVSWYQQALGQGPQFIFQYYEEEERQRGNFPDRFSGHQFPNYSSELNVNALLLGDSALYLCASSSSGSLIEQFFGPGTRLTVL.

This clonotype was found many times. This beta chain is off target for a library built for alpha chains, so its abundance means little. This chain uses TRBV7-8 with TRBJ2-1, with no clear D. The CDR3 has 13 amino acids. V was shortened by 4 bases and J by 7 bases, with 11 bases between the two germline ends. Germline V gene lookup returns CDR1 SGHVS and CDR2 FQNEAQ. The CDR3 DNA is TGTGCCAGCAGCTCCTTCGATAGGAATGAGCAGTTCTTC. Its translation: CASSSFDRNEQFF.

Judged by abundance, this clonotype is medium-sized. A library prepared for alpha chains yielded this beta chain as an off-target read; its size is of little meaning. The V call is TRBV7-9, the J call TRBJ2-5; D is perhaps TRBD1 (6 bases). The germline V and J ends were trimmed by 5 bases and 2 bases, with 12 bases remaining between them. The germline CDR1 and CDR2 sequences are SEHNR and FQNEAQ (reference sequence). The CDR3 extends over 14 amino acids. CDR3 coding DNA: TGTGCCAGCAGCGTGGGACAACTGCAAGAGACCCAGTACTTC. This gives the protein CASSVGQLQETQYF.

There are many counts of this clonotype. In a library made to pick up alpha chains, this beta chain is a stray read with a size that means little. V and J are TRBV2 and TRBJ1-5, with TRBD1 as a possible D gene (6 bases). The CDR3 runs 15 residues. The V end lost 5 bases, the J end lost 7 bases, and 18 bases lay between the germline ends. Germline-derived CDR1 and CDR2 are SNHLY and FYNNEI. In nucleotides, the CDR3 is TGTGCCAGCAGTCAGGGCAGGGGTTTTAAACAGCCCCAGCATTTT. This sequence encodes CASSQGRGFKQPQHF. Full variable domain (outside the CDR3, taken from reference TRBV2 and TRBJ1-5): EPEVTQTPSHQVTQMGQEVILRCVPISNHLYFYWYRQILGQKVEFLVSFYNNEISEKSEIFDDQFSVERPDGSNFTLKIRSTKLEDSAMYFCASSQGRGFKQPQHFGDGTRLSIL.

This clonotype showed up many times. In a library made to pick up alpha chains, this beta chain is a stray read with a size that means little. This chain uses TRBV27 with TRBJ1-1, with 7 bases lining up with TRBD1. The ends lost 5 bases at V and 7 bases at J; junction bases unmatched: 7. Looked up from germline, CDR1 is MNHEY and CDR2 is SMNVEV (reference sequence). The CDR3 sequence is 13 residues long. The CDR3 loop reads CASSPRGPDEAFF. In DNA form, the CDR3 reads TGTGCCAGCAGTCCTAGGGGGCCTGATGAAGCTTTCTTT.

This clonotype was found many times. This beta chain lies outside the target of a library built for alpha chains; its clone size means little. The V and J genes are TRBV5-1 and TRBJ2-3; TRBD1 matches at 10 bases. CDR1 is SGHRS, CDR2 YFSETQ, per germline. The CDR3 is made up of 15 amino acids. J gave up 6 bases and V 4 bases, and 8 bases lay outside the gene matches. As DNA, the CDR3 is TGCGCCAGCAGCATGCGGACAGGGGGGGCGGATACGCAGTATTTT. It is translated as CASSMRTGGADTQYF.

This clonotype was seen ten or more times. This beta chain turned up in a library designed for alpha chains; as an off-target read, its abundance says little. The chain has TRBV6-5 and TRBJ1-2, with a weak D call TRBD1 (5 bases). Trimming removed 7 bases at V and 4 bases at J, with 16 bases between. CDR1 is MNHEY and CDR2 is SVGAGI in the germline V gene. The CDR3 sequence is 14 residues long. The CDR3 coding sequence is TGTGCCAGCACCCAAAAGGGGCAGGGCTATGGCTACACCTTC. This gives the protein CASTQKGQGYGYTF.

In its sample, this clonotype ranks as medium-sized. The library was built for alpha chains, so this beta chain is an off-target read and its size means little. The chain is built from TRBV11-2 and TRBJ2-5, with D perhaps given as TRBD1 or TRBD2 (5 bases each). CDR3 length equals 14 residues. Germline V gives CDR1 SGHAT, CDR2 FQNNGV. The ends were cut back, 2 bases at V and 5 bases at J, with 12 bases in the middle. This CDR3 is CASSLSDWGETQYF. CDR3 bases: TGTGCCAGCAGCTTATCGGATTGGGGGGAGACCCAGTACTTC.

In its sample, this clonotype was seen many times. This beta chain is a stray sequence in a library constructed for alpha chains; its clone size is not meaningful. V gene TRBV20-1 combines with J gene TRBJ1-5, with D unclear. Trimming left V 4 bases short and J 0 bases short, with 7 bases between. CDR3 length equals 13 residues. Germline V gives CDR1 DFQATT, CDR2 SNEGSKA (reference sequence). DNA of the CDR3: TGCAGTGCTACCCGGGGTAGCAATCAGCCCCAGCATTTT. It translates to CSATRGSNQPQHF.

This clonotype has ten or more counts. The size of this beta chain means little, since it is a stray read in a library made for alpha chains. The rearrangement uses TRBV12-3 or TRBV12-4 and TRBJ2-5; 11 bases are a match to TRBD2. There are 17 residues in the CDR3. Trimming took 6 bases from V and 0 from J; bases not matched to a gene: 9. The CDR3 coding sequence is TGTGCCAGCAGCAAACAGCGGGGACTAGCGGACCAAGAGACCCAGTACTTC. Its translation is CASSKQRGLADQETQYF.

Ten or more counts support this clonotype. Because the library targeted alpha chains, this beta chain is an off-target read whose size means little. V usage is TRBV18 and J usage is TRBJ2-7; 8 bases line up with TRBD1. The CDR3 has 14 residues. V lost 3 bases, J lost 2 bases, and 3 bases stayed unmatched. Germline V lookup: CDR1 KGHSH, CDR2 LQKENI. CDR3 amino acids: CASSPQGQAYEQYF. Written as DNA, the CDR3 is TGTGCCAGCTCACCCCAGGGACAGGCCTACGAGCAGTACTTC.

In its sample, this clonotype was seen many times. This beta chain is a stray read from a library made for alpha chains; its abundance is not meaningful. The gene calls are TRBV6-5 and TRBJ2-1, with 8 bases matching TRBD2. The CDR3 sequence is 15 residues long. Germline trimming cut 5 bases from V and 6 bases from J; bases unmatched to any gene: 9. Germline assignment: CDR1 MNHEY and CDR2 SVGAGI. In nucleotides, the CDR3 is TGTGCCAGCAGTGGCGGAAGACTAGCGAGCAATGAGCAGTTCTTC. It yields the protein CASSGGRLASNEQFF.

The sample holds many counts of this clonotype. In a library made to pick up alpha chains, this beta chain is a stray read with a size that means little. V gene TRBV20-1 combines with J gene TRBJ2-1; 8 bases map to TRBD1. J lost 3 bases, V lost 6 bases, and 4 bases had no gene match. This CDR3 is 13 amino acids long. Germline V gene lookup returns CDR1 DFQATT and CDR2 SNEGSKA (reference sequence). The CDR3 sequence: CSARQGRYNEQFF. Here the CDR3 DNA reads TGCAGTGCGAGACAGGGGCGCTACAATGAGCAGTTCTTC.

This clonotype was picked up many times. This beta chain lies outside the target of a library built for alpha chains; its clone size means little. The V call is TRBV7-2, the J call TRBJ1-2; D is perhaps TRBD1 (6 bases). This CDR3 contains 13 residues. Trimming removed 5 bases at V and 6 bases at J, with 13 bases between. Germline V CDR1 and CDR2: SGHTA, FQGNSA. The CDR3: CASSIRGFNGYTF. CDR3 nucleotide sequence: TGTGCCAGCAGCATCAGGGGATTCAATGGCTACACCTTC.

This clonotype has at least ten counts. This beta chain turned up in a library designed for alpha chains; as an off-target read, its abundance says little. The chain carries TRBV5-5 and TRBJ2-7, with a possible D match to TRBD1 (6 bases). V lost 4 bases to trimming and J lost 0 bases, with 14 bases between them. CDR1 and CDR2 from the germline V gene are SGHKS and YYEKEE (reference sequence). The CDR3 has 15 residues. CDR3 bases: TGTGCCAGCAGCGAGTCGGGGACATACTCCTACGAGCAGTACTTC. Amino acid sequence: CASSESGTYSYEQYF.

About this clonotype itself: This beta chain is a stray sequence in a library constructed for alpha chains; its clone size is not meaningful. This sequence joins TRBV29-1 and TRBJ2-7; unclear D gene. This CDR3 has 11 amino acids. The germline gives CDR1 SQVTM, CDR2 ANQGSEA. The V end was cut by 6 bases, the J end by 4 bases, with 10 bases between. The CDR3 coding sequence is TGCAGCGTGGTTACGGCATACGAGCAGTACTTC. Its translation: CSVVTAYEQYF.

This clonotype was observed at least ten times. Within a library made for alpha chains, this beta chain is off target, and its count is uninformative. This chain uses TRBV3-1 with TRBJ1-1; D not certain. The V end was cut by 4 bases, the J end by 7 bases, with 16 bases between. The CDR3 consists of 14 residues. Germline V gene data show CDR1 as LGHDT and CDR2 as YNNKEL (reference sequence). The CDR3 sequence is CASSLPGTMGEAFF. For the CDR3, the DNA is TGTGCCAGCAGCCTCCCCGGTACGATGGGTGAAGCTTTCTTT.

At least ten counts were recorded for this clonotype. This beta chain lies outside the target of a library built for alpha chains; its clone size means little. DNA for the CDR3: TGTGCCTGGAGTGTCACCTTTAACTCGAATGAGCAGTTCTTC. It is translated as CAWSVTFNSNEQFF. V usage is TRBV30 and J usage is TRBJ2-1, with unresolved D. V was clipped by 0 bases and J by 7 bases, with 13 bases between them. The length of the CDR3 is 14 residues. Germline CDR1 GTSNPN, CDR2 SVGIG (reference sequence).

This clonotype was seen many times. Being off target in a library aimed at alpha chains, this beta chain has a size of little meaning. The CDR3 nucleotides are TGTGCCAGCAGCTTAGACAGAGAGACCCAGTACTTC. It translates to CASSLDRETQYF. The chain couples TRBV7-2 to TRBJ2-5; D gene ambiguous. Trimming stripped 1 base from V and 4 bases from J, with 4 bases between. The CDR3 loop spans 12 amino acids. Looked up from germline, CDR1 is SGHTA and CDR2 is FQGNSA.

This clonotype was recorded many times. A library prepared for alpha chains yielded this beta chain as an off-target read; its size is of little meaning. The genes are TRBV6-5 and TRBJ1-1; D not certain. The germline gives CDR1 MNHEY, CDR2 SVGAGI. The CDR3 length is 15 residues. Trimming stripped 6 bases from V and 4 bases from J, with 18 bases between. CDR3 coding DNA: TGTGCCAGCAGCCCTTTGACACTGGAAAGCACTGAAGCTTTCTTT. Encoded protein: CASSPLTLESTEAFF.

At least ten counts were recorded for this clonotype. This beta chain is a stray read from a library made for alpha chains; its abundance is not meaningful. The rearrangement joins TRBV7-3 to TRBJ2-1; 10 positions agree with TRBD1. CDR1 is SGHTA, CDR2 FQGTGA, per germline. V was pared by 1 base and J by 5 bases, with 2 bases of the junction left unmatched. The CDR3 has 15 residues. This chain's CDR3 is CASSLKTGGNNEQFF. CDR3 in DNA: TGTGCCAGCAGCTTAAAGACAGGGGGCAACAATGAGCAGTTCTTC.

This clonotype was counted many times. This beta chain slipped into a library made for alpha chains as a stray read, so its size is not meaningful. This chain uses TRBV12-3 or TRBV12-4 with TRBJ2-7; TRBD1 agrees at 9 bases. There are 15 residues in the CDR3. V shed 5 bases, J shed 2 bases, and the junction held 7 bases outside the gene matches. CDR3 DNA: TGTGCCAGCAGTCCTGGACAGGGGCCCCCCTACGAGCAGTACTTC. It encodes CASSPGQGPPYEQYF.

By proportion, this clonotype is medium-sized (0.01 to 0.1%). With the library built for alpha chains, this beta chain is off target and its frequency is not meaningful. The chain joins TRBV4-2 to TRBJ2-7; TRBD2 matches 7 bases. After removal of 1 base from V and 2 bases from J, the junction contained 5 bases not matched to a gene. The CDR3 runs 15 residues. Germline V gene sequence: CDR1 LGHNA, CDR2 YNFKEQ. This chain's CDR3 is CASSQVQAGPYEQYF. The CDR3 nucleotides are TGTGCCAGCAGCCAAGTTCAAGCGGGACCCTACGAGCAGTACTTC.